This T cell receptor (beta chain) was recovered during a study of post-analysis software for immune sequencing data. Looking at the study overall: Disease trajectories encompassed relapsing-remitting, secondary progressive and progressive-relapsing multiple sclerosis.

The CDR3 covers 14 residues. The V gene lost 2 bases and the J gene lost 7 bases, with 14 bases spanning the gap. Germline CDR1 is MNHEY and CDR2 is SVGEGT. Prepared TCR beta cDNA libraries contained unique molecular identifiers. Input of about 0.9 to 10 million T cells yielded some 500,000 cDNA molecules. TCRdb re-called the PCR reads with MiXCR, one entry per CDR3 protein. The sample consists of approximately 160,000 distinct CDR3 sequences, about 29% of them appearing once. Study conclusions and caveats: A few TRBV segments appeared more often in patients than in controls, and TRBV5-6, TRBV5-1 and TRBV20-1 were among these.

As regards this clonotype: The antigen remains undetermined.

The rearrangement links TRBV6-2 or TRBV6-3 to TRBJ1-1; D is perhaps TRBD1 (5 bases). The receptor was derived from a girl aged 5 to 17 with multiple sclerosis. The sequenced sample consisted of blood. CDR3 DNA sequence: TGTGCCAGCAGTTACCAGGGACCGTCCCATGAAGCTTTCTTT. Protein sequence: CASSYQGPSHEAFF.